The T cell receptor beta chain described here comes from a study of cytomegalovirus exposure and HLA in healthy donors. Germline-derived CDR1 and CDR2 are SGHTA and FQGNSA. This CDR3 contains 14 residues. Unmatched junction bases numbered 7, after V lost 4 bases and J lost 7 bases. The primer mix had 60 Vbeta and 13 Jbeta primers. Under the authors' procedure: The count from a later analysis was 70 million to 85 million unique TCR beta chains, approximately 9.9 million of them shared. Assay: immunoSEQ multiplex PCR; the TCRdb copy retains only in-frame clones and omits some. That table gives V, J and clone size, and the DNA gave D and trimming. The data show 150,000 to 180,000 clones, around 79% seen once.

The chain employs TRBV7-2 and TRBJ1-2; TRBD1 aligns across 9 bases. Sequenced sample: PBMCs. The receptor's source is a man between 25 and 39 years old in good health and CMV-seropositive. DNA for the CDR3: TGTGCCAGCAGCTCCCGGACAGGGGCGAGTGGCTACACCTTC. It encodes CASSSRTGASGYTF.